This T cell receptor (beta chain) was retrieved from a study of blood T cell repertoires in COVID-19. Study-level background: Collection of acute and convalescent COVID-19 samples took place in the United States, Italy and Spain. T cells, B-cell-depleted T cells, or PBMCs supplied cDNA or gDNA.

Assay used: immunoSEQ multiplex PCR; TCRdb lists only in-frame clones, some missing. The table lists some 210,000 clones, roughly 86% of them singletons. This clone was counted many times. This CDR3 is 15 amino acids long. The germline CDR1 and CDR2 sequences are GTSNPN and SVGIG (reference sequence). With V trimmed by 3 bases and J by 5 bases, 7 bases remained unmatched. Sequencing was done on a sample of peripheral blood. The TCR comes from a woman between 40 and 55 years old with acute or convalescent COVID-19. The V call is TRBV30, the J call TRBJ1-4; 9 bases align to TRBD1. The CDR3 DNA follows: TGTGCCTGGAGACGCCCCGGGACAGGGAATGAAAAACTGTTTTTT. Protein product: CAWRRPGTGNEKLFF.